The TCR beta chain under discussion was sequenced for a study of blood T cell repertoires in COVID-19. Generated by immunoSEQ multiplex PCR, the TCRdb table keeps only in-frame clones and is missing some. The sample holds approximately 25,000 clones, 80% to 90% seen once. In its sample, this clone was seen once. CDR1 is SGHTA, CDR2 FQGNSA, per germline. The CDR3 spans 14 residues. V was trimmed by 5 bases and J by 5 bases, leaving 14 bases between them. Sequencing used peripheral blood. The source of this sequence is a woman in her 70s with COVID-19, enrolled during active disease. The V and J genes are TRBV7-2 and TRBJ2-3; a weak D match, TRBD1 (5 bases). This CDR3 is CASSARAVRDTQYF. The CDR3 DNA follows: TGTGCCAGCAGCGCCAGGGCCGTTAGAGATACGCAGTATTTT. Variable domain in full (rest from reference TRBV7-2 and TRBJ2-3): GAGVSQSPSNKVTEKGKDVELRCDPISGHTALYWYRQSLGQGLEFLIYFQGNSAPDKSGLPSDRFSAERTGGSVSTLTIQRTQQEDSAVYLCASSARAVRDTQYFGPGTRLTVL.